The rows below give T cell receptor beta chains drawn from one sample of a study of T cells in Graves' hyperthyroidism and ophthalmopathy. TCRdb independently ran MiXCR on the multiplex PCR reads; one entry per CDR3 protein. The data contain approximately 370,000 distinct CDR3 sequences, about a sixth of them seen just once; the ten biggest clones take up 34%. Sequencing was done on a sample of blood. Receptors were obtained from a woman in her 30s with Graves' hyperthyroidism that later progressed to Graves' ophthalmopathy. Each CDR3 is given with its conserved first and last residue. Fields, in order: D gene, V gene, clone size, J gene, CDR3 length, CDR3 DNA, CDR3 protein. The D gene is left open where the match is weak. Where a row states a size, it is once, few, many or the class of an expanded clone; other rows omit it.

NA	TRBV5-1	NA	TRBJ2-3	14	TGCGCCAGCAGCTTGATGCAGAGCACAGATACGCAGTATTTT	CASSLMQSTDTQYF
TRBD1	TRBV11-2	many	TRBJ1-2	14	TGTGCCAGCAGCCGACAGGGATCCAACTATGGCTACACCTTC	CASSRQGSNYGYTF
TRBD2	TRBV5-1	many	TRBJ2-3	16	TGCGCCAGCAGCGAACGACTAGCGGGTGATACAGATACGCAGTATTTT	CASSERLAGDTDTQYF
TRBD2	TRBV6-2/TRBV6-3	NA	TRBJ2-1	17	TGTGCCAGCAGTTACACCACGTATGCGGGGGGGCGCAATGAGCAGTTCTTC	CASSYTTYAGGRNEQFF
NA	TRBV6-5	NA	TRBJ1-6	12	TGTGCCAGCAGTTACTCGACTTCACCCCCCCACTTT	CASSYSTSPPHF
TRBD1	TRBV27	many	TRBJ2-7	13	TGTGCCAGGGGACCGGGACAGGGTAACGAGCAGTACTTC	CARGPGQGNEQYF
TRBD2	TRBV19	many	TRBJ2-1	16	TGTGCCAGTAGTCGGACTAGCGGGTCTTTAAACAATGAGCAGTTCTTC	CASSRTSGSLNNEQFF
TRBD1	TRBV27	NA	TRBJ2-6	17	TGTGCCAGCAGTCTAGACAGGGCCCTGGCAGGGGCCAACGTCCTGACTTTC	CASSLDRALAGANVLTF
NA	TRBV4-1	NA	TRBJ2-3	16	TGCGCCAGCAGCTATCCGCCGACAGAGAGCACAGATACGCAGTATTTT	CASSYPPTESTDTQYF
NA	TRBV4-1	once	TRBJ2-5	13	TGCGCCAGCAGCCAAGGGGGCCTCGGGACCCAGTACTTC	CASSQGGLGTQYF
NA	TRBV2	many	TRBJ1-5	13	TGTGCCAGCGTCAGGGAGATGGGTCAGCCCCAGCATTTT	CASVREMGQPQHF
NA	TRBV4-1	few	TRBJ1-2	13	TGCGCCAGCAGCCAAGAGAACCGAAAGGGCTACACCTTC	CASSQENRKGYTF
NA	TRBV6-1	few	TRBJ1-1	14	TGTGCCAGCAACAATTACCTACGGGGAACTGAAGCTTTCTTT	CASNNYLRGTEAFF
NA	TRBV15	NA	TRBJ2-2	16	TGTGCCACCAGCAGAGATAGGGGGTTAGGCACCGGGGAGCTGTTTTTT	CATSRDRGLGTGELFF
NA	TRBV5-1	NA	TRBJ1-4	16	TGCGCCAGCAGCTTGGCGTCGGAAGCAACTAATGAAAAACTGTTTTTT	CASSLASEATNEKLFF
NA	TRBV5-1	many	TRBJ2-5	16	TGCGCCAGCAGCTTGACGTCAGGGGAGAGGTGGGAGACCCAGTACTTC	CASSLTSGERWETQYF
NA	TRBV11-2	many	TRBJ2-2	14	TGTGCCAGCAGCCGGAACAGGAACACCGGGGAGCTGTTTTTT	CASSRNRNTGELFF
NA	TRBV12-3/TRBV12-4	few	TRBJ2-2	14	TGTGCCAGCAGTTTCTTGGGCTGGGGCGGGGAGCTGTTTTTT	CASSFLGWGGELFF
TRBD1	TRBV19	few	TRBJ2-7	17	TGTGCCAGTAGTATAAGCTTTGGCGACAGGGGAATTGGGGAGCAGTACTTC	CASSISFGDRGIGEQYF
TRBD1	TRBV5-5	many	TRBJ2-1	15	TGTGCCAGCAGCTTAGGCCGGGACAGCTACAATGAGCAGTTCTTC	CASSLGRDSYNEQFF
TRBD1	TRBV4-2	few	TRBJ2-7	16	TGTGCCAGCAGCCATCGCAGACGGGACAGGACCTACGAGCAGTACTTC	CASSHRRRDRTYEQYF
TRBD1	TRBV5-1	NA	TRBJ1-6	16	TGCGCCAGCAGCGGGACAGGCCCTTCCTATAATTCACCCCTCCACTTT	CASSGTGPSYNSPLHF
NA	TRBV27	many	TRBJ1-6	16	TGTGCCAGCCGCACAAACGGGGGCTTTAATAATTCACCCCTCCACTTT	CASRTNGGFNNSPLHF
TRBD2	TRBV19	NA	TRBJ2-2	18	TGTGCCAGTAGTAAAGGACTAGCGGGACTCGCGAACACCGGGGAGCTGTTTTTT	CASSKGLAGLANTGELFF
NA	TRBV2	many	TRBJ2-7	12	TGTGCCCGCGGGGAAAGCTCCTACGAGCAGTACTTC	CARGESSYEQYF
TRBD2	TRBV2	many	TRBJ2-4	16	TGTGCCAGCAGTGGACAACTAGCGGGAGTAGTAAACATTCAGTACTTC	CASSGQLAGVVNIQYF
NA	TRBV5-4	few	TRBJ2-5	13	TGTGCCAGCAGCTTGTGGGCAGATGAGACCCAGTACTTC	CASSLWADETQYF
TRBD1	TRBV11-3	many	TRBJ2-1	12	TGTGCCAGCAGCGGGGGGACAGGAGAGCAGTTCTTC	CASSGGTGEQFF
TRBD1	TRBV9	many	TRBJ2-2	16	TGTGCCAGCAGTCCTACAGGGGCCTATTACACCGGGGAGCTGTTTTTT	CASSPTGAYYTGELFF
NA	TRBV2	many	TRBJ1-1	15	TGTGCCAGCAGTGAAGCTCACTCCAGAAACACTGAAGCTTTCTTT	CASSEAHSRNTEAFF
TRBD2	TRBV18	many	TRBJ2-1	14	TGTGCCAGCTCCCCCGGGACTACCAGGTCCGAGCAGTTCTTC	CASSPGTTRSEQFF
NA	TRBV6-1	NA	TRBJ1-5	20	TGTGCCAGCAAAAAACAGGCTACGGTCTATACTTGGGGTAGCAATCAGCCCCAGCATTTT	CASKKQATVYTWGSNQPQHF
NA	TRBV7-2	many	TRBJ2-2	14	TGTGCCAGCAGCTTCCTAGTGGGCACCGGGGAGCTGTTTTTT	CASSFLVGTGELFF
TRBD2	TRBV2	once	TRBJ2-5	16	TGTGCCAGCAGTGTCGTCGCTAGCGGGGTTCAAGAGACCCAGTACTTC	CASSVVASGVQETQYF
NA	TRBV19	NA	TRBJ2-7	14	TGTGCCAGTAGTGATGTGGCGGTAACCTACGAGCAGTACTTC	CASSDVAVTYEQYF
TRBD2	TRBV20-1	many	TRBJ2-1	15	TGCAGTGCTAGAGAACTAGCGGGAGTCTACAATGAGCAGTTCTTC	CSARELAGVYNEQFF
NA	TRBV5-1	NA	TRBJ1-1	16	TGCGCCAGCAGCTTGGCTGGGGGAAGAGTGAACACTGAAGCTTTCTTT	CASSLAGGRVNTEAFF
NA	TRBV4-2	many	TRBJ1-4	14	TGTGCCAGCACCCTTGGGGGGAATGGCGAAAAACTGTTTTTT	CASTLGGNGEKLFF
TRBD2	TRBV19	NA	TRBJ2-5	15	TGTGCCAGTAGTGACACAGCGGGGGGCCAAGAGACCCAGTACTTC	CASSDTAGGQETQYF
NA	TRBV5-1	many	TRBJ1-1	14	TGCGCCAGCAGCGGGCCAGAGGGGTTCACTGAAGCTTTCTTT	CASSGPEGFTEAFF
TRBD1	TRBV12-3/TRBV12-4	NA	TRBJ1-2	14	TGTGCCAGCAGCACCGGGACAGAAAACTATGGCTACACCTTC	CASSTGTENYGYTF
NA	TRBV30	many	TRBJ1-4	16	TGTGCCTGGAGCAAGGGGACACCCGCGGGTAATGAAAAACTGTTTTTT	CAWSKGTPAGNEKLFF
NA	TRBV5-4	many	TRBJ1-1	14	TGTGCCAGCAGCTGGCGGGGGGGTTACACTGAAGCTTTCTTT	CASSWRGGYTEAFF